These T cell receptor beta chains were read from a single sample in a study of shared clonotypes between healthy human individuals. The method was immunoSEQ multiplex PCR; TCRdb's version includes in-frame clones alone and lacks a portion of them. The table records 2 million to 2.5 million clones, about 92% of them present only once. Sample: naive CD8+ T cells from PBMCs. These receptors all stem from a man aged 18 to 29 in good health. Some clones in this sample may be carry-over from other donors' samples. Both conserved end residues are part of each CDR3. Each record gives: V gene, clone size, J gene, CDR3 protein. Only part of the rows carry a size: once, few, many, or a class if the clone is expanded.

TRBV27,once,TRBJ1-1,CASREGASVEAFF
TRBV27,once,TRBJ2-5,CASSLSPGEETQYF
TRBV16,NA,TRBJ2-2,CASSQSRGNTGELFF
TRBV9,few,TRBJ2-2,CASSSQGTGELFF
TRBV28,NA,TRBJ2-5,CASSPPGTRGETQYF
TRBV28,NA,TRBJ1-5,CASSLDSGNQPQHF
TRBV27,NA,TRBJ2-7,CASSLSSGTVSYEQYF
TRBV29-1,NA,TRBJ1-2,CSVERGNYGYTF
TRBV19,NA,TRBJ2-5,CASTTFGTSGRPLLYETQYF
TRBV27,NA,TRBJ2-1,CASSLPPGTGYNEQFF
TRBV30,NA,TRBJ2-7,CAWRQAAPYEQYF
TRBV7-9,once,TRBJ2-3,CASSVPGISTDTQYF
TRBV4-3,NA,TRBJ2-5,CASSQGTGGGETQYF
TRBV9,NA,TRBJ2-5,CASSPLWRGSGETQYF
TRBV18,NA,TRBJ2-5,CASSPARGTKETQYF
TRBV7-9,NA,TRBJ2-3,CASSLGVLGFSTDTQYF
TRBV2,NA,TRBJ1-1,CASRQGASNTEAFF
TRBV19,NA,TRBJ2-5,CASSTAEDRWGETQYF
TRBV19,NA,TRBJ2-1,CASSTLTSGRIHEQFF
TRBV14,few,TRBJ1-1,CASRGKSNTEAFF
TRBV28,NA,TRBJ1-1,CASSLDARVGTEAFF
TRBV29-1,NA,TRBJ2-7,CSVEDSYEQYF
TRBV6-5,NA,TRBJ2-1,CASSYYGQGGNEQFF
TRBV9,NA,TRBJ2-7,CASSVAGYGVEQYF
TRBV7-8,NA,TRBJ2-3,CASSLGGSTQYF
TRBV7-6,NA,TRBJ2-7,CASSLGGPYEQYF
TRBV4-2,NA,TRBJ2-7,CASSQESGSGDYEQYF
TRBV6-1,NA,TRBJ1-1,CASRTGGALNTEAFF
TRBV27,NA,TRBJ2-2,CASCHGTGSTGELFF
TRBV25-1,NA,TRBJ2-7,CASSEGGRHEQYF
TRBV7-9,NA,TRBJ2-1,CASSSGHPPELDEQFF
TRBV7-3,NA,TRBJ2-5,CASSPTGGREETQYF
TRBV28,NA,TRBJ2-7,CASSLLAGSSYEQYF
TRBV7-9,NA,TRBJ2-5,CASSLSGDRGPGVTQYF